Listed here is a single T cell receptor beta chain. Antigen: not known. This CDR3 is 15 amino acids long. Trimming left V 0 bases short and J 1 base short, with 9 bases between. Germline CDR1 is MNHNY and CDR2 is SVGAGI (reference sequence). The data stem from a study of cytomegalovirus exposure and HLA in healthy donors. PCR primers comprised 60 Vbeta and 13 Jbeta primers. Measured with immunoSEQ multiplex PCR; TCRdb has only the in-frame clones, and not every one. Here the sample spans about 130,000 clones, 55% to 75% being singletons. Notes on the study in general: In vitro work confirmed that a few CMV-associated chains recognize CMV antigens. Analysis was carried out at a later point, and it linked a missense DCLRE1C variant to TCR beta V- and J-gene trimming.

Sequencing was carried out using PBMCs. The V call is TRBV6-6, the J call TRBJ2-5; D is unclear. This sequence originates from a human donor in good health. This chain's CDR3 is CASSYSNGRQETQYF. The CDR3 DNA sequence: TGTGCCAGCAGTTACTCGAATGGGCGCCAAGAGACCCAGTACTTC.